The 26 T cell receptor beta chains presented below share a single source sample, sequenced in a study of blood T cell repertoires in COVID-19. Using immunoSEQ multiplex PCR, the repertoire was profiled, and TCRdb retains in-frame clones only, with some absent. This sample has roughly 250,000 clones, with approximately 90% found just once. Specimen: PBMCs or T cells enriched from blood (not recorded which). These receptor sequences come from a woman aged 40 to 55 with acute COVID-19.

J is TRBJ1-2 and V is TRBV6-5, with 7 nucleotides matching TRBD1. Looked up from germline, CDR1 is MNHEY and CDR2 is SVGAGI. CDR3 size: 16 residues. V lost 0 bases and J lost 6; bases outside the gene matches: 10. The CDR3 nucleotides read TGTGCCAGCAGTTACTCAGGACAGGTCCGCGACGATGGCTACACCTTC. As protein: CASSYSGQVRDDGYTF.

The chain is built from TRBV27 and TRBJ2-3, with 7 bases aligning to TRBD1. Germline trimming cut 0 bases from V and 5 bases from J; bases unmatched to any gene: 5. Germline V gene sequence: CDR1 MNHEY, CDR2 SMNVEV (reference sequence). The CDR3 length is 15 residues. The CDR3 sequence: CASSLSPQGKDTQYF. The CDR3 DNA reads TGTGCCAGCAGTTTATCTCCACAGGGGAAAGATACGCAGTATTTT.

The V gene is TRBV27, the J gene TRBJ2-2, with D possibly TRBD2 on 6 matching bases. Germline V lookup: CDR1 MNHEY, CDR2 SMNVEV (reference sequence). This CDR3 has 14 residues. V lost 6 bases and J lost 1, with 9 bases in between. The CDR3, as DNA: TGTGCCAGCAGAAGGCGGGAGAACACCGGGGAGCTGTTTTTT. Its protein is CASRRRENTGELFF.

This chain connects TRBV30 to TRBJ1-1, with D possibly being TRBD1 (6 bases). With 4 bases removed from V and 4 bases from J, the gap between germline ends came to 16 bases. CDR1 and CDR2 from the germline V gene are GTSNPN and SVGIG (reference sequence). CDR3 length: 14 residues. CDR3 amino acids: CAWKKTGYFTEAFF. In DNA form, the CDR3 reads TGTGCCTGGAAAAAAACAGGGTATTTCACTGAAGCTTTCTTT.

The chain combines TRBV7-2 with TRBJ2-6, with 9 bases matching TRBD1. Germline V gene data show CDR1 as SGHTA and CDR2 as FQGNSA. CDR3 length equals 17 residues. Unmatched junction bases numbered 7, after V lost 5 bases and J lost 2 bases. The CDR3 sequence: CASSLRDRVAGANVLTF. CDR3 bases: TGTGCCAGCAGCCTCCGGGACAGGGTAGCTGGGGCCAACGTCCTGACTTTC.

This chain uses TRBV19 with TRBJ2-1; 7 bases align to TRBD1. Germline V gene data show CDR1 as LNHDA and CDR2 as SQIVND (reference sequence). Unmatched junction bases numbered 6, after V lost 9 bases and J lost 4 bases. The CDR3 contains 13 residues. CDR3 in amino acids: CASRQGKYNEQFF. The CDR3 coding sequence is TGTGCCAGCCGACAGGGAAAGTACAATGAGCAGTTCTTC.

The chain's CDR3 is CASSLQGRWGEAFF. DNA for the CDR3: TGTGCCAGCAGTTTACAGGGGCGCTGGGGTGAAGCTTTCTTT. The rearrangement joins TRBV27 to TRBJ1-1, with D perhaps TRBD1 (6 bases). CDR3 size: 14 residues. Deletions cut 2 bases from V and 7 bases from J, with 14 bases between. Germline CDR1 reads MNHEY; CDR2 reads SMNVEV (reference sequence).

The chain is built from TRBV2 and TRBJ1-2; TRBD1 agrees at 8 bases. CDR3 length: 15 residues. The germline V gene encodes CDR1 SNHLY and CDR2 FYNNEI. V shed 6 bases and J 4 bases; nucleotides not matched to a gene: 10. In DNA, the CDR3 is TGTGCCAGCAGCTCCCAAGGACAGGGTTCCTATGGCTACACCTTC. This codes for CASSSQGQGSYGYTF.

This chain uses TRBV6-5 with TRBJ2-7, with TRBD2 as a possible D gene (6 bases). Trimming took 6 bases from V and 6 from J, leaving 9 bases between them. This CDR3 has 11 residues. Germline lookup yields CDR1 MNHEY and CDR2 SVGAGI. CDR3 amino acids: CASSHSGEQYF. CDR3 nucleotides: TGTGCCAGCAGCCATAGCGGCGAGCAGTACTTC.

The chain couples TRBV3-1 (or the pseudogene TRBV3-2) to TRBJ1-1, with 7 bases aligning to TRBD1. Looked up from germline, CDR1 is LGHDT and CDR2 is YNNKEL (reference sequence). The CDR3 is 13 amino acids. V lost 3 bases and J lost 7; bases outside the gene matches: 5. CDR3 nucleotide sequence: TGTGCCAGCAGCCAGGGACAGTCCCTTGAAGCTTTCTTT. As protein: CASSQGQSLEAFF.

The chain has TRBV7-9 and TRBJ2-7, with TRBD2 matching 9 bases. Unmatched junction bases numbered 3, after V lost 3 bases and J lost 6 bases. The V gene's germline CDR1 is SEHNR and CDR2 FQNEAQ (reference sequence). CDR3 length: 13 amino acids. The CDR3 DNA sequence: TGTGCCAGCAGCTTTAGCGGGAGTGGCGAGCAGTACTTC. Translating it yields CASSFSGSGEQYF.

The chain joins TRBV5-1 to TRBJ2-1; 11 bases are shared with TRBD1. With V trimmed by 4 bases and J by 1 base, 4 bases remained unmatched. Germline-derived CDR1 and CDR2 are SGHRS and YFSETQ. The CDR3 is made up of 16 amino acids. The CDR3 region is CASSPGQGASYNEQFF. Written as DNA, the CDR3 is TGCGCCAGCAGCCCCGGACAGGGGGCTTCCTACAATGAGCAGTTCTTC.

This clone occurred once. The chain employs TRBV19 and TRBJ1-5; D might be TRBD1 (5 bases). CDR3 length: 15 residues. Germline loops: CDR1 LNHDA, CDR2 SQIVND (reference sequence). Trimming took off 5 bases at V and 4 bases at J, with 15 bases between the two ends. CDR3 DNA: TGTGCCAGTAGTTTTTTGATCTCAGGGAATCAGCCCCAGCATTTT. Translating it yields CASSFLISGNQPQHF.

V is TRBV19 and J is TRBJ2-2; possible D gene TRBD2, 5 bases. Germline CDR1 and CDR2: LNHDA and SQIVND (reference sequence). There are 12 residues in the CDR3. With 6 bases removed from V and 6 bases from J, the gap between germline ends came to 8 bases. The CDR3, as DNA: TGTGCCAGTAGAGTCGGGGCCGGGGAGCTGTTTTTT. Translated: CASRVGAGELFF.

The chain carries TRBV3-1 (or the pseudogene TRBV3-2) and TRBJ1-1, with a possible D match to TRBD1 (6 bases). The CDR3 extends over 16 amino acids. Germline-derived CDR1 and CDR2 are LGHDT and YNNKEL (reference sequence). The V end was cut by 0 bases, the J end by 11 bases, with 22 bases between. The CDR3 here is CASSQDRRGTKGKAFF. The CDR3 DNA sequence: TGTGCCAGCAGCCAAGATCGACGTGGGACAAAGGGTAAGGCTTTCTTT.

This clone was recorded only once. The rearrangement joins TRBV20-1 to TRBJ2-7; 7 nucleotides line up with TRBD2. Germline V CDR1 and CDR2: DFQATT, SNEGSKA (reference sequence). Trimming cost V 3 bases and J 6 bases; bases outside gene matches: 11. The CDR3 sequence is 14 residues long. The CDR3 DNA reads as TGCAGTGCTAGTAACGGACTAGTTAATTCCGAGCAGTACTTC. The encoded protein is CSASNGLVNSEQYF.

The V gene is TRBV4-1, the J gene TRBJ1-3; D is uncertain. The CDR3 extends over 15 amino acids. From germline, CDR1 is MGHRA and CDR2 YSYEKL. V lost 1 base and J lost 0, with 7 bases in between. CDR3 sequence: CASSQGVVSGNTIYF. In nucleotides, the CDR3 is TGCGCCAGCAGCCAAGGAGTAGTCTCTGGAAACACCATATATTTT.

The V call is TRBV5-1, the J call TRBJ1-6; D is unresolved. The CDR3 is made up of 14 amino acids. The V and J ends lost 4 bases and 5 bases respectively, with 10 bases between them. Germline-derived CDR1 and CDR2 are SGHRS and YFSETQ. The CDR3 region is CASSPEPHNSPLHF. CDR3 DNA sequence: TGCGCCAGCAGCCCGGAGCCTCATAATTCACCCCTCCACTTT.

The rearrangement joins TRBV15 to TRBJ2-1; TRBD1 matches at 7 bases. The CDR3 has 13 residues. V shed 3 bases, J shed 15 bases, and the junction held 11 bases outside the gene matches. Germline V lookup: CDR1 LNHNV, CDR2 YYDKDF (reference sequence). The CDR3 bases are TGTGCCACCAGCAGGGATATGCTACAGGGGCGGTTCTTC. It is translated as CATSRDMLQGRFF.

The rearrangement joins TRBV5-1 to TRBJ2-5; 12 bases align to TRBD2. CDR3 length: 17 residues. Germline assignment: CDR1 SGHRS and CDR2 YFSETQ. Germline trimming cut 2 bases from V and 3 bases from J; bases unmatched to any gene: 8. The CDR3 spells CASSLRLAGGPEETQYF. CDR3 in DNA: TGCGCCAGCAGCTTACGCCTAGCGGGGGGGCCGGAAGAGACCCAGTACTTC.

The gene calls are TRBV5-4 and TRBJ2-7; 8 bases map to TRBD2. Germline-derived CDR1 and CDR2 are SGHNT and YYREEE (reference sequence). The V gene end was trimmed by 3 bases and the J gene end by 3 bases; junction bases not matched to a gene: 5. The length of the CDR3 is 14 residues. CDR3 protein: CASSSGLDIYEQYF. The DNA for the CDR3 is TGTGCCAGCAGCTCGGGACTAGATATCTACGAGCAGTACTTC.

This CDR3 reads CASTPGGRGDEQYF. The CDR3 DNA reads TGTGCCAGCACCCCCGGGGGACGTGGCGACGAGCAGTACTTC. V is TRBV6-5 and J is TRBJ2-7; D is perhaps TRBD2 (6 bases). Germline V gene sequence: CDR1 MNHEY, CDR2 SVGAGI. The CDR3 covers 14 residues. Trimming cost V 7 bases and J 5 bases, with 18 bases left between them.

The chain joins TRBV6-5 to TRBJ2-1; D is possibly TRBD1 (5 bases). V dropped 8 bases and J dropped 5 bases, with 16 bases sitting between them. Per the germline V gene, CDR1 is MNHEY and CDR2 is SVGAGI. This CDR3 has 14 residues. CDR3 loop: CASHGHFSNNEQFF. CDR3 in DNA: TGTGCCAGCCACGGACACTTTTCAAACAATGAGCAGTTCTTC.

This clone was seen a few times. This chain links TRBV7-9 with TRBJ1-1; 7 bases align to TRBD1. J lost 7 bases, V lost 5 bases, and 7 bases had no gene match. Germline V lookup: CDR1 SEHNR, CDR2 FQNEAQ (reference sequence). The CDR3 extends over 13 amino acids. CDR3 protein: CASSAQQGIEAFF. CDR3 DNA sequence: TGTGCCAGCAGCGCCCAACAGGGGATTGAAGCTTTCTTT.

The chain links TRBV28 to TRBJ1-5, with TRBD1 identical over 7 bases. CDR3 size: 15 residues. Trimming removed 6 bases from V and 4 bases from J; junction bases left unmatched: 9. Germline V gives CDR1 MDHEN, CDR2 SYDVKM. The CDR3 is CASRGRDSPNQPQHF. The CDR3 region has the DNA TGTGCCAGCAGAGGAAGGGACAGCCCAAATCAGCCCCAGCATTTT.

The gene calls are TRBV4-3 and TRBJ2-5; D is unresolved. Germline V lookup: CDR1 LGHNA, CDR2 YSLEER. The V end was cut by 0 bases, the J end by 2 bases, with 10 bases between. The CDR3 sequence is 15 residues long. CDR3 loop: CASSQDRSGQETQYF. CDR3 DNA sequence: TGCGCCAGCAGCCAAGATAGATCAGGACAAGAGACCCAGTACTTC.